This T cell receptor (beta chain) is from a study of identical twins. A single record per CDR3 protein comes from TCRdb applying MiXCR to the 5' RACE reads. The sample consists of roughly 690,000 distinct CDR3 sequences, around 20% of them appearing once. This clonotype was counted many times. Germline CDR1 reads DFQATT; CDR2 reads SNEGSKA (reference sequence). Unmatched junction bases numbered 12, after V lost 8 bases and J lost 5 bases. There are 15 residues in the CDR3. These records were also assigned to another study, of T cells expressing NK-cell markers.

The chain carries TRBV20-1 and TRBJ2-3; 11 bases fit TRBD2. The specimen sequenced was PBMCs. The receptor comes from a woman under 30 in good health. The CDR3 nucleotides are TGCAGTCAAACCCCAACTAGCGGGAGTGGAGATACGCAGTATTTT. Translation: CSQTPTSGSGDTQYF.